Each of the 32 T cell receptor beta chains below was sequenced from the same sample in a study of T cell responses to AZD1222 COVID-19 vaccine. Repertoires were generated with immunoSEQ multiplex PCR, while TCRdb's copy carries only in-frame clones and drops some. This sample has about 120,000 clones, with 85% to 90% found just once. This material consisted of peripheral blood, taken on day 0 of AZD1222 vaccination. The receptors stem from an adult in good health.

The V call is TRBV18, the J call TRBJ1-2; tentatively, D is TRBD1 (5 bases). Trimming took off 6 bases at V and 2 bases at J, with 22 bases between the two ends. Looked up from germline, CDR1 is KGHSH and CDR2 is LQKENI. This CDR3 has 17 amino acids. This CDR3 is CASSPIIPGRVNYGYTF. For the CDR3, the DNA is TGTGCCAGCTCCCCGATAATACCGGGACGGGTGAACTATGGCTACACCTTC.

The rearrangement links TRBV11-2 to TRBJ2-7; TRBD2 aligns across 8 bases. Germline V CDR1 and CDR2: SGHAT, FQNNGV. V was clipped by 1 base and J by 5 bases; unmatched bases: 10. This CDR3 has 16 residues. CDR3 in DNA: TGTGCCAGCAGCTTAGTGGTGCGGGGGGTATGGCACGAGCAGTACTTC. Amino acids: CASSLVVRGVWHEQYF.

The CDR3 sequence is CAAASGVSYEQYF. The CDR3 DNA follows: TGCGCCGCGGCTAGCGGGGTATCCTACGAGCAGTACTTC. The rearrangement joins TRBV23-1 to TRBJ2-7, with 9 bases lining up with TRBD2. TRBV23-1 is classed as an ORF, of uncertain function. This CDR3 has 13 amino acids. The V gene end was trimmed by 11 bases and the J gene end by 1 base; junction bases not matched to a gene: 6.

The chain has TRBV12-3 or TRBV12-4 and TRBJ2-1, with D unresolved. V lost 6 bases and J 5 bases, leaving 8 bases between the germline ends. The CDR3 has 12 amino acids. CDR3 DNA sequence: TGTGCCAGCAGCCCAGTGGACAATGAGCAGTTCTTC. It encodes CASSPVDNEQFF.

The chain couples TRBV29-1 to TRBJ1-2; 8 positions match TRBD1. The CDR3 is 12 residues long. Looked up from germline, CDR1 is SQVTM and CDR2 is ANQGSEA. Losses at the gene ends were 6 bases for V and 3 bases for J; bases not matched to a gene: 3. The CDR3: CSVRTGYYGYTF. The CDR3 nucleotides read TGCAGCGTCCGGACAGGGTACTATGGCTACACCTTC.

The rearrangement links TRBV5-4 to TRBJ1-1; D unresolved. Germline V lookup: CDR1 SGHNT, CDR2 YYREEE (reference sequence). The CDR3 contains 15 residues. V lost 4 bases and J lost 1, with 14 bases in between. CDR3 region: CASSQDLAWNTEAFF. The CDR3 DNA follows: TGTGCCAGCAGCCAGGACCTAGCATGGAACACTGAAGCTTTCTTT.

A few counts support this clone. The rearrangement links TRBV7-3 to TRBJ1-2; 9 bases are a match to TRBD1. Trimming cost V 8 bases and J 8 bases; bases outside gene matches: 27. CDR1 and CDR2 from the germline V gene are SGHTA and FQGTGA. This CDR3 has 19 residues. In nucleotides, the CDR3 is TGTGCCAGCGGGGAACTTGAGCCCCTACCTCTACAGGGGGCGCAAGGCTACACCTTC. This sequence encodes CASGELEPLPLQGAQGYTF. Full variable domain (outside the CDR3, taken from reference TRBV7-3 and TRBJ1-2): GAGVSQTPSNKVTEKGKYVELRCDPISGHTALYWYRQSLGQGPEFLIYFQGTGAADDSGLPNDRFFAVRPEGSVSTLKIQRTERGDSAVYLCASGELEPLPLQGAQGYTFGSGTRLTVV.

This chain joins TRBV29-1 and TRBJ1-1; TRBD1 aligns across 7 bases. After removal of 5 bases from V and 5 bases from J, the junction contained 20 bases not matched to a gene. Germline assignment: CDR1 SQVTM and CDR2 ANQGSEA. The CDR3 runs to 17 residues. The CDR3 DNA reads as TGCAGCGTTCCAGTCCGGGACAGCCTAAATCTAGGGACTGAAGCTTTCTTT. Amino acids: CSVPVRDSLNLGTEAFF.

This clone is a singleton in its sample. The chain carries TRBV28 and TRBJ2-3; no clear D. The germline V gene has CDR1 MDHEN and CDR2 SYDVKM. V lost 3 bases and J lost 2, with 9 bases in between. There are 14 residues in the CDR3. In nucleotides, the CDR3 is TGTGCCAGCAGTTTCAGACAATACACAGATACGCAGTATTTT. Amino acids: CASSFRQYTDTQYF.

The V and J genes are TRBV19 and TRBJ1-2; 7 bases are a match to TRBD1. J gave up 2 bases and V 11 bases, and 17 bases lay outside the gene matches. Germline V gives CDR1 LNHDA, CDR2 SQIVND (reference sequence). CDR3 length equals 16 residues. The CDR3 coding sequence is TGTGCCGCCAAACCCTGGGGAGGGGGCTTAAACTATGGCTACACCTTC. Protein: CAAKPWGGGLNYGYTF. The full variable domain, in which reference TRBV19 and TRBJ1-2 provide the parts outside the CDR3, is DGGITQSPKYLFRKEGQNVTLSCEQNLNHDAMYWYRQDPGQGLRLIYYSQIVNDFQKGDIAEGYSVSREKKESFPLTVTSAQKNPTAFYLCAAKPWGGGLNYGYTFGSGTRLTVV.

Concerning this clone itself: A clone one base away is much larger, so this may be a read error. This chain's CDR3 is CATSDHNNYGYTF. As DNA, the CDR3 is TGTGCCACCAGTGATCACAATAACTATGGCTACACCTTC. The genes are TRBV24-1 and TRBJ1-2; no firm D call. Germline CDR1 and CDR2: KGHDR and SFDVKD. The CDR3 consists of 13 residues. Trimming removed 3 bases from V and 1 base from J, with 5 bases in between.

CDR3 sequence: CASDNPPRGYGYTF. Here the CDR3 DNA reads TGTGCCAGCGATAACCCCCCCAGGGGATATGGCTACACCTTC. V and J are TRBV19 and TRBJ1-2; maybe TRBD1 (6 bases). Trimming took 9 bases from V and 5 from J, leaving 19 bases between them. Looked up from germline, CDR1 is LNHDA and CDR2 is SQIVND (reference sequence). This CDR3 contains 14 residues.

The V gene is TRBV29-1, the J gene TRBJ2-2; D is possibly TRBD1 or TRBD2 (5 bases each). The CDR3 contains 12 residues. Germline V CDR1 and CDR2: SQVTM, ANQGSEA. Trimming took 4 bases from V and 9 from J, leaving 12 bases between them. The CDR3 sequence is CSVGGAGRELFF. The CDR3 DNA follows: TGCAGCGTTGGAGGGGCCGGCCGGGAGCTGTTTTTT.

This clone was seen more than once but under ten times. V and J are TRBV4-1 and TRBJ2-2; 8 bases are shared with TRBD2. Germline CDR1 reads MGHRA; CDR2 reads YSYEKL. V dropped 4 bases and J dropped 4; count of bases not matched to a gene: 5. CDR3 length: 15 residues. The DNA for the CDR3 is TGCGCCAGCAGCCCCCTCGGGGGGGGCACCGGGGAGCTGTTTTTT. This gives the protein CASSPLGGGTGELFF.

As to this clone: The identical CDR3 is also encoded by other nucleotide sequences in the sample. The V gene is TRBV12-3 or TRBV12-4, the J gene TRBJ1-1; tentative D call: TRBD1 (6 bases). CDR3 length: 13 residues. V dropped 1 base and J dropped 5 bases, with 8 bases sitting between them. This CDR3 is CASSLGGGTEAFF. The CDR3 bases are TGTGCCAGCAGTTTAGGAGGGGGGACTGAAGCTTTCTTT.

The chain links TRBV5-1 to TRBJ2-7; no definite D call. The V gene lost 0 bases and the J gene lost 5 bases, with 12 bases spanning the gap. This CDR3 is 14 amino acids long. Looked up from germline, CDR1 is SGHRS and CDR2 is YFSETQ. The CDR3 sequence is CASSLGVFGNEQYF. CDR3 DNA: TGCGCCAGCAGCTTGGGGGTGTTCGGTAACGAGCAGTACTTC.

This rearrangement joins TRBV12-3 or TRBV12-4 to TRBJ2-1; unclear D gene. This CDR3 has 12 amino acids. Trimming removed 8 bases from V and 8 bases from J, with 13 bases in between. In DNA, the CDR3 is TGTGCCAGCTTCAAGGTCCGTCATGAGCAGTTCTTC. It is translated as CASFKVRHEQFF.

This rearrangement joins TRBV3-1 (or the pseudogene TRBV3-2) to TRBJ2-1; a weak D match, TRBD2 (6 bases). The germline V gene encodes CDR1 LGHDT and CDR2 YNNKEL (reference sequence). The CDR3 contains 17 residues. Trimming took 1 base from V and 4 from J, leaving 17 bases between them. CDR3 nucleotide sequence: TGTGCCAGCAGCCAAGGAAAACCTTCTAGCGCTTACAATGAGCAGTTCTTC. Residues: CASSQGKPSSAYNEQFF.

CDR3 residues: CASSPAEAPGGYTF. The CDR3 DNA sequence: TGTGCCAGCAGTCCGGCGGAAGCCCCCGGTGGCTACACCTTC. V and J are TRBV27 and TRBJ1-2, with no clear D. The germline V gene has CDR1 MNHEY and CDR2 SMNVEV (reference sequence). V lost 5 bases, J lost 7 bases, and 17 bases lay in between. The CDR3 length is 14 residues.

The J gene is TRBJ1-1, the V gene TRBV18; a possible D gene is TRBD1 (6 bases). V lost 5 bases and J 7 bases, leaving 8 bases between the germline ends. The CDR3 runs to 11 residues. Germline CDR1 reads KGHSH; CDR2 reads LQKENI. The CDR3 is CASSAQGEAFF. The CDR3 nucleotides are TGTGCCAGCTCAGCACAGGGTGAAGCTTTCTTT.

This chain links TRBV4-2 with TRBJ1-2, with 8 bases identical to TRBD1. In germline, CDR1 is LGHNA, CDR2 YNFKEQ. The CDR3 covers 17 residues. The J segment lost 4 bases and the V segment lost 8 bases, leaving 18 bases of the junction unmatched. The CDR3 is CASRPDNRGAPLYGYTF. As DNA, the CDR3 is TGTGCCAGCCGACCTGATAACAGGGGGGCGCCGCTCTATGGCTACACCTTC.

V and J are TRBV2 and TRBJ1-4; 9 positions match TRBD1. V gave up 6 bases and J gave up 6 bases; unmatched junction bases: 8. The CDR3 loop spans 15 amino acids. Germline V gene data show CDR1 as SNHLY and CDR2 as FYNNEI. The CDR3 loop is CASRPGQGGYEKLFF. The CDR3 DNA is TGTGCCAGCAGGCCGGGACAGGGAGGGTATGAAAAACTGTTTTTT.

The rearrangement joins TRBV19 to TRBJ1-3, with a weak D call TRBD1 (6 bases). Germline CDR1 and CDR2: LNHDA and SQIVND (reference sequence). V dropped 4 bases and J dropped 0 bases, with 10 bases sitting between them. The CDR3 has 15 amino acids. CDR3 coding DNA: TGTGCCAGTAGTACTACAGGGTCCTCTGGAAACACCATATATTTT. Protein sequence: CASSTTGSSGNTIYF.

The CDR3 is CASSSYSGQGPRGYTF. In nucleotides, the CDR3 is TGTGCCAGCAGTTCTTACTCCGGACAGGGCCCTAGGGGCTACACCTTC. The chain couples TRBV6-5 to TRBJ1-2; 8 positions agree with TRBD1. The V and J ends lost 4 bases and 8 bases, in that order; junction bases with no gene match: 15. CDR1 is MNHEY and CDR2 is SVGAGI in the germline V gene. This CDR3 contains 16 residues.

V and J are TRBV4-3 and TRBJ2-5; 12 nucleotides line up with TRBD2. The germline CDR1 and CDR2 sequences are LGHNA and YSLEER. Trimming removed 0 bases from V and 3 bases from J; junction bases left unmatched: 2. The CDR3 extends over 16 amino acids. The CDR3 DNA follows: TGCGCCAGCAGCCAAGAACTAGCGGGGGGAAAAGAGACCCAGTACTTC. It is translated as CASSQELAGGKETQYF.

This clone was counted between two and nine times. This chain uses TRBV19 with TRBJ2-1, with 10 positions matching TRBD2. The length of the CDR3 is 16 residues. Unmatched junction bases numbered 4, after V lost 4 bases and J lost 1 base. Germline V lookup: CDR1 LNHDA, CDR2 SQIVND (reference sequence). The CDR3 protein is CASSSASGGSYNEQFF. The CDR3 DNA follows: TGTGCCAGTAGTAGCGCTAGCGGGGGATCCTACAATGAGCAGTTCTTC.

The CDR3 bases are TGTGCCAGCAGTCTCCTTAAAAACTATGGCTACACCTTC. Its protein is CASSLLKNYGYTF. The rearrangement links TRBV12-3 or TRBV12-4 to TRBJ1-2; D remains ambiguous. Trimming stripped 5 bases from V and 2 bases from J, with 9 bases between. This CDR3 has 13 amino acids.

The chain recombines TRBV2 with TRBJ1-4; TRBD1 is a possible D gene (6 bases). This CDR3 has 14 residues. The V and J ends lost 7 bases and 7 bases respectively, with 16 bases between them. CDR1 SNHLY and CDR2 FYNNEI come from the germline V gene. Written as DNA, the CDR3 is TGTGCCAGCACTGAGGGGGGGTTCGCTGAAAAACTGTTTTTT. It translates to CASTEGGFAEKLFF.

The CDR3 coding sequence is TGTGCCAGCAGTCGTAAGGTTAACTATGGCTACACCTTC. Its translation is CASSRKVNYGYTF. The chain is built from TRBV6-5 and TRBJ1-2; D is unclear. CDR1 is MNHEY and CDR2 is SVGAGI in the germline V gene. The CDR3 has 13 amino acids. Trimming pared 5 bases from V and 1 base from J, leaving 8 bases between.

The chain joins TRBV19 to TRBJ1-2; D not resolved. Trimming took 6 bases from V and 2 from J, leaving 7 bases between them. There are 12 residues in the CDR3. In germline, CDR1 is LNHDA, CDR2 SQIVND (reference sequence). CDR3 loop: CASRGSNYGYTF. As DNA, the CDR3 is TGTGCCAGTAGGGGCAGCAACTATGGCTACACCTTC.

This clone was observed a handful of times. J is TRBJ1-5 and V is TRBV2, with D maybe TRBD1 (5 bases). CDR1 and CDR2 from the germline V gene are SNHLY and FYNNEI. This CDR3 spans 17 amino acids. Trimming left V 3 bases short and J 8 bases short, with 23 bases between. As DNA, the CDR3 is TGTGCCAGCAGTGACTTTGGTTGGGAGGGGACGTCGGAGCCCCAGCATTTT. Its translation is CASSDFGWEGTSEPQHF.

This chain joins TRBV6-4 and TRBJ2-3, with TRBD2 identical over 12 bases. Per the germline V gene, CDR1 is MRHNA and CDR2 is SNTAGT. The CDR3 extends over 16 amino acids. Trimming removed 3 bases from V and 0 bases from J; junction bases left unmatched: 1. The CDR3 protein is CASSETSGGSTDTQYF. The CDR3 DNA is TGTGCCAGCAGTGAGACTAGCGGGGGAAGCACAGATACGCAGTATTTT.